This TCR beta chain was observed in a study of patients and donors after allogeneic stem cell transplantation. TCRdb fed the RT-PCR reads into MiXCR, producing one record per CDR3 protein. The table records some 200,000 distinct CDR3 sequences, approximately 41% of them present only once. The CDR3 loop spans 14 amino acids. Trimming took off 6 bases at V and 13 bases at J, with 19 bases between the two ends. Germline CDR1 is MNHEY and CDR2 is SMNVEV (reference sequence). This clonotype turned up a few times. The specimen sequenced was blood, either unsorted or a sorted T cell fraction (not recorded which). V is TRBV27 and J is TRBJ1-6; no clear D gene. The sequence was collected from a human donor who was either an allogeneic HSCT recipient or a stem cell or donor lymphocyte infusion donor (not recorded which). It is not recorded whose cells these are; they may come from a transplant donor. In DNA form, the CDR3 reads TGTGCCAGCAGCATCGTAGTCGAGGGAAGGCCCCTCCACTTT. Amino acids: CASSIVVEGRPLHF.